These 17 T cell receptor beta chains were all obtained from the same sample, sequenced in a study of blood T cell repertoires in COVID-19. Measured with immunoSEQ multiplex PCR; TCRdb has only the in-frame clones, and not every one. The sample records hundreds of thousands of clones, about 90% being singletons. Material for sequencing was PBMCs or T cells enriched from blood (not recorded which). These receptors were taken from a woman aged 45-59 years in a cohort exposed to, infected with or recovered from COVID-19 (not recorded which).

J is TRBJ1-1 and V is TRBV25-1; possibly TRBD1 for D (6 bases). The V gene lost 2 bases and the J gene lost 1 base, with 11 bases spanning the gap. The CDR3 consists of 15 residues. Germline CDR1 MGHDK, CDR2 SYGVNS. The CDR3 loop reads CASSEASRGNTEAFF. The CDR3 bases are TGTGCCAGCAGTGAAGCCTCCAGGGGGAACACTGAAGCTTTCTTT.

The gene calls are TRBV4-2 and TRBJ1-2, with D perhaps TRBD1 (5 bases). The ends were cut back, 0 bases at V and 3 bases at J, with 11 bases in the middle. The germline V gene has CDR1 LGHNA and CDR2 YNFKEQ. This CDR3 region has 15 residues. CDR3 amino acids: CASSQDVPGHYGYTF. In DNA, the CDR3 is TGTGCCAGCAGCCAAGATGTCCCAGGGCACTATGGCTACACCTTC.

The chain employs TRBV11-2 and TRBJ1-4, with 9 bases identical to TRBD1. Per germline, CDR1 SGHAT and CDR2 FQNNGV. Losses at the gene ends were 5 bases for V and 7 bases for J; bases not matched to a gene: 8. The CDR3 spans 15 residues. The DNA for the CDR3 is TGTGCCAGCAGCGCCTGGGGACAGGGTGGTGAAAAACTGTTTTTT. Residues: CASSAWGQGGEKLFF.

The chain has TRBV2 and TRBJ2-1; TRBD2 matches 7 bases. Germline V gene sequence: CDR1 SNHLY, CDR2 FYNNEI. CDR3 length: 12 amino acids. Trimming at V came to 4 bases and at J to 6 bases, leaving 0 bases not matched to a gene. Here the CDR3 DNA reads TGTGCCAGCAGTGGGGGGGGCAATGAGCAGTTCTTC. Translating it yields CASSGGGNEQFF.

This chain connects TRBV29-1 to TRBJ1-1; D not certain. With 7 bases removed from V and 0 bases from J, the gap between germline ends came to 9 bases. CDR3 length: 12 amino acids. CDR1 is SQVTM, CDR2 ANQGSEA, per germline. Here the CDR3 DNA reads TGCAGCGCCGGGCGGGTGAACACTGAAGCTTTCTTT. Amino acids: CSAGRVNTEAFF.

This CDR3 reads CASSPSTGGARQYF. Written as DNA, the CDR3 is TGTGCCAGCAGCCCCTCGACTGGCGGGGCCCGACAGTATTTT. V gene TRBV6-6 combines with J gene TRBJ2-3, with D perhaps TRBD2 (6 bases). CDR1 MNHNY and CDR2 SVGAGI come from the germline V gene (reference sequence). There are 14 residues in the CDR3. The ends were cut back, 6 bases at V and 12 bases at J, with 22 bases in the middle.

The gene calls are TRBV28 and TRBJ2-2; D is perhaps TRBD2 (5 bases). Germline loops: CDR1 MDHEN, CDR2 SYDVKM. This CDR3 region has 16 residues. V was cut by 3 bases and J by 6 bases, with 17 bases left in between. The CDR3 reads CASSFPGLARAGELFF. The CDR3 nucleotides read TGTGCCAGCAGTTTTCCGGGGTTAGCAAGGGCCGGGGAGCTGTTTTTT.

This chain links TRBV28 with TRBJ2-2, with 14 nucleotides matching TRBD2. CDR1 is MDHEN and CDR2 is SYDVKM in the germline V gene. There are 14 residues in the CDR3. V shed 8 bases and J 5 bases; nucleotides not matched to a gene: 1. CDR3 DNA sequence: TGTGCCAGCGGGACTAGCGGGGGTACCGGGGAGCTGTTTTTT. It translates to CASGTSGGTGELFF.

This clone came up a few times. The sample has other DNA sequences that encode this CDR3 too. The V and J genes are TRBV7-2 and TRBJ1-1; maybe TRBD1 (5 bases). The germline gives CDR1 SGHTA, CDR2 FQGNSA. The length of the CDR3 is 12 residues. The V gene lost 4 bases and the J gene lost 5 bases, with 8 bases spanning the gap. The CDR3 coding sequence is TGTGCCAGCAGCTCTACAGGAACTGAAGCTTTCTTT. This translates into CASSSTGTEAFF.

This chain connects TRBV11-3 to TRBJ2-6; D perhaps matches TRBD1 (6 bases). The ends were cut back, 4 bases at V and 2 bases at J, with 9 bases in the middle. CDR3 length equals 15 residues. Looked up from germline, CDR1 is SGHNT and CDR2 is YENEEA. CDR3 DNA sequence: TGTGCCAGCAGCTCAGGGGAAGCTGGGGCCAACGTCCTGACTTTC. Protein product: CASSSGEAGANVLTF.

This sequence joins TRBV5-4 and TRBJ1-6; weak D call: TRBD1 (5 bases). Trimming removed 7 bases at V and 5 bases at J, with 16 bases between. CDR1 and CDR2 (germline): SGHNT, YYREEE (reference sequence). The CDR3 is 15 residues long. CDR3 loop: CASEKGTGDNSPLHF. The DNA of the CDR3 is TGTGCCAGCGAAAAGGGTACAGGAGATAATTCACCCCTCCACTTT.

This chain connects TRBV6-5 to TRBJ1-1; a possible D gene is TRBD1 (6 bases). Trimming removed 6 bases at V and 11 bases at J, with 19 bases between. The CDR3 spans 13 residues. Germline lookup yields CDR1 MNHEY and CDR2 SVGAGI. The CDR3: CASRDLTQGGAFF. DNA for the CDR3: TGTGCCAGCAGAGACCTCACACAGGGTGGTGCTTTCTTT.

The gene calls are TRBV5-1 and TRBJ2-7; D uncertain. Germline CDR1 SGHRS, CDR2 YFSETQ. Trimming took 3 bases from V and 2 from J, leaving 9 bases between them. CDR3 size: 13 residues. The CDR3 nucleotides read TGCGCCAGCAGCTCGGGTTCTGCCTACGAGCAGTACTTC. Translated: CASSSGSAYEQYF.

The rearrangement joins TRBV7-2 to TRBJ1-1; D unclear. CDR3 length: 11 amino acids. Trimming took 5 bases from V and 3 from J, leaving 4 bases between them. Germline lookup yields CDR1 SGHTA and CDR2 FQGNSA. The CDR3 region is CASSTYTEAFF. As DNA, the CDR3 is TGTGCCAGCAGCACTTACACTGAAGCTTTCTTT.

The chain has TRBV7-9 and TRBJ1-2, with a weak D call TRBD1 (6 bases). The CDR3 has 16 residues. Trimming left V 4 bases short and J 4 bases short, with 19 bases between. Germline V gene lookup returns CDR1 SEHNR and CDR2 FQNEAQ (reference sequence). This CDR3 reads CASSSSTGGLSYGYTF. CDR3 DNA: TGTGCCAGCAGCTCATCGACCGGGGGGCTGTCCTATGGCTACACCTTC.

The rearrangement joins TRBV9 to TRBJ2-2; D might be TRBD1 (6 bases). This CDR3 has 17 amino acids. Per germline, CDR1 SGDLS and CDR2 YYNGEE. The ends were cut back, 3 bases at V and 2 bases at J, with 17 bases in the middle. The CDR3 DNA is TGTGCCAGCAGCGCCGTTTACACAGGGTACAACACCGGGGAGCTGTTTTTT. It specifies CASSAVYTGYNTGELFF.

This sequence joins TRBV7-2 and TRBJ2-1; TRBD1 might be the D (6 bases). The CDR3 totals 15 residues. V lost 0 bases, J lost 2 bases, and 8 bases lay in between. Germline V gives CDR1 SGHTA, CDR2 FQGNSA. The CDR3 spells CASSLAGATYNEQFF. CDR3 DNA: TGTGCCAGCAGCTTAGCGGGGGCTACCTACAATGAGCAGTTCTTC.